The sequence of this TCR beta chain was determined in a study of blood T cell repertoires in COVID-19. About the research overall: Whether acute or convalescent, the COVID-19 samples came from the United States, Italy and Spain.

The CDR3 extends over 18 amino acids. The table came from immunoSEQ multiplex PCR; TCRdb's copy has only in-frame clones and leaves some out. The sample consists of about 190,000 clones, approximately 84% of them appearing once. The receptor was isolated from a woman aged 25 to 39 who had recovered from COVID-19. The J gene is TRBJ2-3, the V gene TRBV21-1; the D segment call TRBD2 is taken from the table without a DNA check. TRBV21-1 is reported as a pseudogene. The sample consisted of PBMCs or T cells enriched from blood (not recorded which). In nucleotides, the CDR3 is TGTGCCAGCAGCAAAGGCGTCCCGACTAGCGGAGGCACAGATACGCAGTATTTT. It yields the protein CASSKGVPTSGGTDTQYF.